The T cell receptor (beta chain) described here comes from a study of long-term antiretroviral therapy in people with HIV. The assay used was immunoSEQ (version v3.0), run at survey level. Assay used: immunoSEQ multiplex PCR; TCRdb lists only in-frame clones, some missing. The sample has some 40,000 clones; about 94% are singletons. The junction had 10 bases not matched to a gene; V was cut back by 4 bases and J by 7 bases. CDR1 LNHNV and CDR2 YYDKDF come from the germline V gene (reference sequence). The CDR3 runs to 15 residues. Study findings and constraints: Blood, drawn from about 2004 to 2017, may reflect older ART regimens.

Turning to this clone: What it binds is unknown.

The chain is built from TRBV15 and TRBJ1-5; 7 bases fit TRBD1. This sequence was found in a man aged 25-40 years with HIV. The starting material was unsorted PBMCs, obtained approximately 9.1 years after starting antiretroviral therapy. CDR3 coding DNA: TGTGCCACCAGCAAAGACAGGGAGTCCTACCAGCCCCAGCATTTT. Translated, it gives CATSKDRESYQPQHF.